This TCR beta chain is from a study of shared T cell receptors in the human thymus (dated by TCRdb to the early 2020s). In the study overall: The study examined how self-reactive, shared T-cell receptor alpha chains are generated in the human thymus.

V is reduced by 1 base and J by 6 bases, leaving a spacing of 15 bases between them. The CDR3, from cysteine to phenylalanine, totals 15 residues. Solely the CDR3 DNA is kept, with 45 bases framed from the first base. In the germline V gene, CDR1 corresponds to SGHAT and CDR2 to FQNNGV. Remarks on this clone: This receptor's antigen is unknown. Within one base of it there is no much larger clone, and no base qualities were kept.

Library preparation employed the immunoSEQ multiplex PCR assay. TCRdb retrieved this table from immuneACCESS and kept in-frame rearrangements only. Not all clones are present; in checked studies, unresolved V genes account for under half, and no reason is known for the remainder. Here the sample has approximately 760,000 clones; 75% to 90% occur a single time. The top ten hold under 0.012% of the sample. This sample was also put to use in a study of human thymus T cells. As the second paper documents: In Finland, the donors were immunologically healthy infants who were having open corrective cardiac surgery for congenital heart defects. Thymus tissue was collected as surgical resects that were removed during corrective cardiac surgery. Both the thymic and the peripheral blood repertoires appeared to show biased V and J gene segment usage. The related research found that thymic TCR repertoires overlapped highly between unrelated individuals. The study described the TCR alpha and beta repertoires in roughly 8 infant thymus samples and a few matching peripheral blood samples. Donor ages ranged from roughly 6 to 250 days, and the cohort comprised six male and a couple of female infants. Thymocytes were mechanically released from the tissue and were stored as pellets of roughly 9-31 million cells at -70 degrees C. Genomic DNA was extracted from frozen cell pellets with a QIAsymphony instrument. The immunoSEQ multiplex PCR assay was used to amplify the TCRB and TCRAD loci from a standardized amount of quality-controlled genomic DNA. The V(D)J region was spanned by amplicons of a length sufficient to cover the CDR3 and to identify V and J genes. The commercial immunoSEQ service was used to sequence amplicons on an Illumina platform. Primer bias and sequencing errors were corrected as previously described, and TCRAD and TCRB were defined on the basis of the IMGT database. immunoSEQ Analyzer 3.0 and VDJTools were used for repertoire analysis, which covered basic statistics, V/J segment usage, diversity estimates, rarefaction and pairwise overlap. Diversity was estimated using the Chao1, ChaoE, Efron-Thisted, Shannon and inverse Simpson indices, and was also estimated on datasets down-sampled to the size of the smallest sample. For repertoire overlap, CDR3 nucleotide sequence, V gene and J gene had to match strictly, and clustering was done by Jaccard-based multidimensional scaling. Thymus samples yielded on average approximately 840,000 unique TCRB clonotypes, compared with 70,000 to 85,000 from blood samples.

The rearrangement combines TRBV11-2 with TRBJ1-2; no D gene is confidently identified. Sequenced: thymocytes. This receptor was taken from a girl in the first two years of life with a congenital heart defect. Donor details come from another sample of the same person, matched by shared clones. The encoded CDR3 is CASSLVRAGTDGYTF. Read as DNA, the sequence is TGTGCCAGCAGCTTAGTTCGGGCGGGAACTGATGGCTACACCTTC. Reference TRBV11-2 and TRBJ1-2 genes cover what lies past the CDR3, so the full variable domain is EAGVAQSPRYKIIEKRQSVAFWCNPISGHATLYWYQQILGQGPKLLIQFQNNGVVDDSQLPKDRFSAERLKGVDSTLKIQPAKLEDSAVYLCASSLVRAGTDGYTFGSGTRLTVV.